This T cell receptor (beta chain) was identified during a study of blood T cell repertoires in COVID-19. Germline assignment: CDR1 ENHRY and CDR2 SYGVKD. This CDR3 spans 16 amino acids. V shed 2 bases and J 2 bases; nucleotides not matched to a gene: 7. Participants' own reports of clinical history determined their cohort assignment. Recovered status in Cohort 3 required two negative PCRs, clearance, or symptom resolution. In the authors' workflow: Amplification of reference gene primers was used by the study to estimate nucleated cell counts. Profiled with immunoSEQ multiplex PCR; TCRdb holds only in-frame clones, not every one. Clone size and the V and J calls come from that table; the DNA yielded D and trimming. Among roughly 150,000 clones listed, 80% were seen once.

The TCR was taken from a woman between 55 and 75 years old who had recovered from COVID-19. Sequencing was performed on PBMCs or T cells enriched from blood (not recorded which). The chain uses TRBV10-3 and TRBJ2-7; TRBD1 agrees at 9 bases. The CDR3 is CAISEGDRADTYEQYF. CDR3 sequence (DNA): TGTGCCATCAGTGAGGGGGACAGGGCGGATACCTACGAGCAGTACTTC.